These 4 T cell receptor beta chains came from one sample sequenced in a study of shared clonotypes between healthy human individuals. The assay was immunoSEQ multiplex PCR, and TCRdb's table has in-frame clones only and misses some. The sample shows 2 million to 2.5 million clones, over 90% of them seen only once. Sample: naive CD4+ T cells from PBMCs. Subset here: CD45RA+ positively selected. The receptors here all came from a man younger than 35 in good health. Some clones in this sample may be carry-over from other donors' samples.

This chain uses TRBV19 with TRBJ2-7; TRBD1 might be the D (6 bases). Looked up from germline, CDR1 is LNHDA and CDR2 is SQIVND (reference sequence). Trimming removed 4 bases at V and 4 bases at J, with 17 bases between. CDR3 length equals 15 residues. The CDR3 DNA sequence: TGTGCCAGTAGTAAGGGGAACAGGGCCGGTTACGAGCAGTACTTC. Protein sequence: CASSKGNRAGYEQYF.

This chain links TRBV9 with TRBJ2-5; D may be TRBD1 (5 bases). Trimming shortened V by 4 bases and J by 4 bases, and 11 bases separated the two germline ends. The CDR3 consists of 13 residues. Germline lookup yields CDR1 SGDLS and CDR2 YYNGEE. The CDR3: CASSSRVGETQYF. DNA of the CDR3: TGTGCCAGCAGCTCCAGGGTTGGAGAGACCCAGTACTTC.

This chain links TRBV27 with TRBJ2-3, with D possibly matching TRBD1 (6 bases). CDR1 is MNHEY and CDR2 is SMNVEV in the germline V gene (reference sequence). V was trimmed by 4 bases and J by 4 bases, leaving 24 bases between them. The CDR3 sequence is 18 residues long. The CDR3 is CASSSTRLRLEGADTQYF. CDR3 DNA sequence: TGTGCCAGCAGTTCAACGCGGCTGCGCCTAGAGGGGGCAGATACGCAGTATTTT.

V usage is TRBV7-4 and J usage is TRBJ1-4, with D tentatively TRBD1 (5 bases). Germline V CDR1 and CDR2: SGHVT, SQSDAQ. The CDR3 contains 14 residues. Deletions cut 4 bases from V and 7 bases from J, with 13 bases between. The CDR3 DNA reads as TGTGCCAGCAGCTCCTACAGGTTGTCTGAAAAACTGTTTTTT. Residues: CASSSYRLSEKLFF.